One sample yielded the 31 T cell receptor beta chains listed below, sequenced in a study of cytomegalovirus exposure and HLA in healthy donors (dated by TCRdb to about 2017). The library was built by means of the immunoSEQ multiplex PCR assay. The multiplex PCR relied on a mix of 60 forward primers for TCR Vbeta segments and 13 reverse primers for TCR Jbeta segments. TCRdb obtained this table from immuneACCESS and retained in-frame rearrangements with V and J assigned. These tables miss some clones; where compared with another copy, unresolved V genes account for less than half of the shortfall, and the remainder is unexplained. Across this sample there are under 200,000 clones, with about 80% seen only once. Of the sample, 2.6% is held by the ten largest clones. The sample consisted of PBMCs. The receptors shown here come from a woman aged 50 to 60 in good health and CMV-seropositive.

The genes are TRBV6-1 and TRBJ2-2, with a possible D match to TRBD2 (6 bases). This CDR3 region has 14 residues. Looked up from germline, CDR1 is MNHNS and CDR2 is SASEGT. V lost 6 bases and J lost 1, with 9 bases in between. CDR3 DNA: TGTGCCAGCAGGGTGGAGGGGAACACCGGGGAGCTGTTTTTT. This encodes CASRVEGNTGELFF.

The chain recombines TRBV28 with TRBJ1-2; TRBD1 aligns across 7 bases. The CDR3 is 12 residues long. The V gene end was trimmed by 9 bases and the J gene end by 2 bases; junction bases not matched to a gene: 3. Germline V gives CDR1 MDHEN, CDR2 SYDVKM. In nucleotides, the CDR3 is TGTGCCAGTGAACAGGGGAACTATGGCTACACCTTC. This sequence encodes CASEQGNYGYTF.

V usage is TRBV11-1 and J usage is TRBJ2-3; 7 positions agree with TRBD2. V trimming: 2 bases; J trimming: 2 bases; junction bases outside the gene matches: 4. Germline CDR1 is SGHAT and CDR2 is FQDESV (reference sequence). The CDR3 is made up of 15 amino acids. This CDR3 reads CASSLRLADTDTQYF. DNA of the CDR3: TGTGCCAGCAGCTTAAGGCTAGCGGACACAGATACGCAGTATTTT.

The chain combines TRBV6-5 with TRBJ2-1; unclear D gene. Germline V gene lookup returns CDR1 MNHEY and CDR2 SVGAGI. Trimming shortened V by 10 bases and J by 0 bases, and 13 bases separated the two germline ends. There are 14 residues in the CDR3. CDR3 region: CATRSGFSYNEQFF. The CDR3 DNA sequence: TGTGCCACCCGTTCAGGCTTCTCCTACAATGAGCAGTTCTTC.

This chain uses TRBV7-2 with TRBJ1-6; a weak D match, TRBD1 (5 bases). Per germline, CDR1 SGHTA and CDR2 FQGNSA. CDR3 size: 16 residues. The ends were cut back, 7 bases at V and 5 bases at J, with 18 bases in the middle. The CDR3 loop is CASTLGPSRDNSPLHF. The DNA for the CDR3 is TGTGCCAGCACCCTAGGTCCGTCCAGGGATAATTCACCCCTCCACTTT.

The J gene is TRBJ2-3, the V gene TRBV6-5; TRBD1 aligns across 8 bases. V shed 7 bases and J 6 bases; nucleotides not matched to a gene: 6. Germline CDR1 MNHEY, CDR2 SVGAGI. This CDR3 contains 13 residues. CDR3 residues: CASKAGGWDTQYF. The CDR3 region has the DNA TGTGCCAGCAAAGCAGGGGGCTGGGATACGCAGTATTTT.

Only one count was recorded for this clone. The chain carries TRBV6-1 and TRBJ1-5; no clear D gene. Germline lookup yields CDR1 MNHNS and CDR2 SASEGT. CDR3 length: 15 residues. Trimming stripped 6 bases from V and 6 bases from J, with 18 bases between. This CDR3 reads CASSSGRRNSQPQHF. The DNA for the CDR3 is TGTGCCAGCAGCTCAGGCCGCAGAAACAGTCAGCCCCAGCATTTT.

The chain joins TRBV25-1 to TRBJ2-3, with 7 bases identical to TRBD1. Germline CDR1 reads MGHDK; CDR2 reads SYGVNS. This CDR3 is built from 15 residues. The V segment lost 1 base and the J segment 1 base; nucleotides outside the gene matches: 2. The CDR3 here is CASSELGTGTDTQYF. The CDR3 DNA is TGTGCCAGCAGTGAATTAGGGACAGGCACAGATACGCAGTATTTT.

In DNA form, the CDR3 reads TGTGCCATCAGTGAGACAGGCTACGAGCAGTACTTC. This codes for CAISETGYEQYF. V is TRBV10-3 and J is TRBJ2-7, with D maybe TRBD1 (5 bases). V was clipped by 2 bases and J by 3 bases, with 5 bases between them. The CDR3 length is 12 residues. Germline lookup yields CDR1 ENHRY and CDR2 SYGVKD.

The chain combines TRBV18 with TRBJ1-4; 11 bases agree with TRBD1. The CDR3 is made up of 18 amino acids. Unmatched junction bases numbered 14, after V lost 4 bases and J lost 7 bases. Germline CDR1 and CDR2: KGHSH and LQKENI. The CDR3 sequence: CASSLTGTGGTSGEKLFF. The CDR3 bases are TGTGCCAGCTCACTTACCGGGACAGGGGGGACTTCGGGTGAAAAACTGTTTTTT.

J is TRBJ2-7 and V is TRBV28, with D perhaps matching TRBD1 (5 bases). CDR1 is MDHEN and CDR2 is SYDVKM in the germline V gene. Trimming took off 3 bases at V and 6 bases at J, with 15 bases between the two ends. This CDR3 has 14 residues. The CDR3 loop reads CASSLSGWSSEQYF. The CDR3 region has the DNA TGTGCCAGCAGTTTGTCAGGGTGGTCGAGCGAGCAGTACTTC.

The CDR3 region has the DNA TGTGCCAGCAGCTTGGAGGGCGCAGGGGTCGAGACCCAGTACTTC. It codes for CASSLEGAGVETQYF. The chain uses TRBV5-4 and TRBJ2-5, with D perhaps TRBD1 (6 bases). The V end was cut by 0 bases, the J end by 5 bases, with 14 bases between. CDR1 is SGHNT and CDR2 is YYREEE in the germline V gene (reference sequence). The CDR3 covers 15 residues.

This rearrangement joins TRBV5-4 to TRBJ2-1, with TRBD1 matching 7 bases. Losses at the gene ends were 0 bases for V and 2 bases for J; bases not matched to a gene: 5. This CDR3 comprises 16 residues. The germline V gene encodes CDR1 SGHNT and CDR2 YYREEE (reference sequence). CDR3 DNA: TGTGCCAGCAGCTTGGCCGGGACAGTCCCCTACAATGAGCAGTTCTTC. It yields the protein CASSLAGTVPYNEQFF.

The rearrangement links TRBV27 to TRBJ2-3; tentative D call: TRBD2 (5 bases). V lost 2 bases, J lost 2 bases, and 11 bases lay in between. The V gene's germline CDR1 is MNHEY and CDR2 SMNVEV (reference sequence). The CDR3 loop spans 15 amino acids. The CDR3 here is CASSLKGSATDTQYF. The CDR3 DNA is TGTGCCAGCAGTTTAAAGGGTAGCGCCACAGATACGCAGTATTTT.

The rearrangement uses TRBV5-6 and TRBJ1-2; weak D call: TRBD1 (5 bases). Per the germline V gene, CDR1 is SGHDT and CDR2 is YYEEEE. V lost 4 bases to trimming and J lost 6 bases, with 10 bases between them. The CDR3 is made up of 12 amino acids. In nucleotides, the CDR3 is TGTGCCAGCAGCCCAGGGTGGGATGGCTACACCTTC. It yields the protein CASSPGWDGYTF.

This rearrangement joins TRBV28 to TRBJ2-3; D is unresolved. This CDR3 has 11 residues. V was clipped by 4 bases and J by 5 bases, with 4 bases between them. Germline V CDR1 and CDR2: MDHEN, SYDVKM. In nucleotides, the CDR3 is TGTGCCAGCAGTTCAGGAGATACGCAGTATTTT. Translated: CASSSGDTQYF.

This chain uses TRBV6-1 with TRBJ1-5; D perhaps matches TRBD1 (6 bases). In germline, CDR1 is MNHNS, CDR2 SASEGT. The V gene lost 4 bases and the J gene lost 0 bases, with 10 bases spanning the gap. The CDR3 sequence is 15 residues long. CDR3 amino acids: CASSAGVSSNQPQHF. CDR3 sequence (DNA): TGTGCCAGCAGTGCAGGGGTCAGTAGCAATCAGCCCCAGCATTTT.

V is TRBV21-1 and J is TRBJ2-2; the listed D gene, TRBD1, was not tested against the DNA. TRBV21-1 is classified as a pseudogene. This CDR3 is built from 19 residues. CDR3: CASSKGGDRELLNTGELFF. CDR3 nucleotides: TGTGCCAGCAGCAAAGGTGGTGACAGAGAATTATTGAACACCGGGGAGCTGTTTTTT.

V gene TRBV2 combines with J gene TRBJ1-6; D remains unclear. The germline V gene encodes CDR1 SNHLY and CDR2 FYNNEI. This CDR3 spans 15 amino acids. V lost 7 bases and J lost 0, with 10 bases in between. The chain's CDR3 is CASKAESSYNSPLHF. The CDR3 DNA reads as TGTGCCAGCAAAGCGGAGAGCTCCTATAATTCACCCCTCCACTTT.

This clone was found once. The chain links TRBV19 to TRBJ2-7, with 10 bases that match TRBD2. CDR3 size: 21 residues. With V trimmed by 0 bases and J by 3 bases, 20 bases remained unmatched. Germline V CDR1 and CDR2: LNHDA, SQIVND (reference sequence). CDR3 in amino acids: CASSIDLRLAGAFSPLYEQYF. CDR3 DNA: TGTGCCAGTAGTATAGATCTCCGGCTAGCGGGGGCCTTCTCCCCCCTCTACGAGCAGTACTTC.

The V and J genes are TRBV29-1 and TRBJ2-7, with 10 bases that match TRBD2. CDR1 is SQVTM and CDR2 is ANQGSEA in the germline V gene. The CDR3 sequence is 14 residues long. Unmatched junction bases numbered 1, after V lost 2 bases and J lost 0 bases. Here the CDR3 reads CSVEPSGSSYEQYF. The CDR3 DNA reads as TGCAGCGTTGAACCTAGCGGGAGCTCCTACGAGCAGTACTTC.

V usage is TRBV9 and J usage is TRBJ2-3; 9 nucleotides agree with TRBD2. V dropped 7 bases and J dropped 1; count of bases not matched to a gene: 10. CDR3 length: 16 amino acids. CDR1 and CDR2 from the germline V gene are SGDLS and YYNGEE. CDR3 loop: CASGRGGSAGTDTQYF. The DNA of the CDR3 is TGTGCCAGCGGGCGGGGGGGAAGTGCAGGCACAGATACGCAGTATTTT.

This clone came up a few times. The chain recombines TRBV19 with TRBJ1-1, with D unresolved. Germline V gene lookup returns CDR1 LNHDA and CDR2 SQIVND (reference sequence). Trimming pared 6 bases from V and 0 bases from J, leaving 14 bases between. CDR3 length: 15 amino acids. CDR3 region: CASSLTGFLNTEAFF. Written as DNA, the CDR3 is TGTGCCAGTAGCTTGACGGGGTTCCTGAACACTGAAGCTTTCTTT.

The gene calls are TRBV19 and TRBJ2-1; TRBD2 matches at 8 bases. The CDR3 has 12 residues. The trim removed 10 bases at V and 10 bases at J, leaving 9 bases unmatched. The V gene's germline CDR1 is LNHDA and CDR2 SQIVND (reference sequence). This CDR3 reads CATCSGGLEQFF. The CDR3 DNA sequence: TGTGCCACCTGCTCGGGAGGGTTGGAGCAGTTCTTC.

The chain uses TRBV6-1 and TRBJ2-1; possible D gene TRBD2, 7 bases. From germline, CDR1 is MNHNS and CDR2 SASEGT. The CDR3 runs to 15 residues. The V gene lost 5 bases and the J gene lost 4 bases, with 15 bases spanning the gap. The CDR3 DNA follows: TGTGCCAGCAGTATTTGGGGGGGCGGGTACAATGAGCAGTTCTTC. The encoded protein is CASSIWGGGYNEQFF.

The genes are TRBV2 and TRBJ2-2, with 8 positions matching TRBD2. Germline-derived CDR1 and CDR2 are SNHLY and FYNNEI. V shed 4 bases, J shed 8 bases, and the junction held 6 bases outside the gene matches. The CDR3 spans 14 residues. CDR3 sequence reads: CASSGRASGGELFF. The CDR3 DNA sequence: TGTGCCAGCAGTGGCCGGGCTAGCGGGGGGGAGCTGTTTTTT.

This chain joins TRBV27 and TRBJ1-2; 8 positions match TRBD1. This CDR3 is built from 13 residues. V shed 2 bases and J 7 bases; nucleotides not matched to a gene: 3. CDR1 and CDR2 (germline): MNHEY, SMNVEV (reference sequence). The CDR3 loop is CASSLQGAVGYTF. The CDR3 nucleotides are TGTGCCAGCAGTTTACAGGGGGCGGTTGGCTACACCTTC.

The chain is built from TRBV7-9 and TRBJ2-1, with TRBD1 identical over 10 bases. CDR1 SEHNR and CDR2 FQNEAQ come from the germline V gene (reference sequence). There are 16 residues in the CDR3. V shed 8 bases and J 7 bases; nucleotides not matched to a gene: 14. DNA for the CDR3: TGTGCCAGCCGCCACGGGGGGGACAGGGGAGGGAATGAGCAGTTCTTC. It yields the protein CASRHGGDRGGNEQFF.

This chain connects TRBV2 to TRBJ2-7, with 7 bases matching TRBD2. CDR1 is SNHLY and CDR2 is FYNNEI in the germline V gene. The CDR3 is 16 amino acids. The ends lost 1 base at V and 1 base at J; junction bases unmatched: 7. This chain's CDR3 is CASSEVPGGGSYEQYF. The DNA for the CDR3 is TGTGCCAGCAGTGAAGTGCCCGGCGGGGGATCCTACGAGCAGTACTTC.

This clone was found a few times. The chain is built from TRBV15 and TRBJ1-2; D is undetermined. V was clipped by 1 base and J by 3 bases, with 12 bases between them. CDR1 is LNHNV, CDR2 YYDKDF, per germline (reference sequence). The CDR3 runs 15 residues. The CDR3 bases are TGTGCCACCAGCAGAGGAACCGGGTCCGACTATGGCTACACCTTC. It translates to CATSRGTGSDYGYTF.

The CDR3 bases are TGTGCCAGCAGTCGTGGCCGTGGACAGGAGAACTATGGCTACACCTTC. Its protein product is CASSRGRGQENYGYTF. The rearrangement joins TRBV2 to TRBJ1-2; 7 bases match TRBD1. Germline-derived CDR1 and CDR2 are SNHLY and FYNNEI. The CDR3 runs to 16 residues. V lost 5 bases to trimming and J lost 2 bases; unmatched junction nucleotides: 11.